Below, one T cell receptor beta chain is given with its context. The data belong to a study of blood T cells in healthy people across ages. Primed by a sample-barcoded 5' primer and a J-beta primer mix, a second PCR proceeded for about 7 to 11 cycles. TCRdb independently ran MiXCR on the 5' RACE reads; one entry per CDR3 protein. The profile shows 800,000 to 900,000 distinct CDR3 sequences, 55% to 65% of them singletons. This CDR3 region has 11 residues. Germline V CDR1 and CDR2: DFQATT, SNEGSKA (reference sequence). J lost 7 bases, V lost 5 bases, and 4 bases had no gene match. Material for sequencing was blood. The TCR comes from a man aged 25-45 years in good health. The chain carries TRBV20-1 and TRBJ2-7; 8 bases match TRBD1. The CDR3 sequence is CSAGRGHEQYF. CDR3 DNA sequence: TGCAGTGCTGGCAGGGGGCATGAGCAGTACTTC.